This T cell receptor (beta chain) was sequenced during a study of T cell changes during pregnancy in multiple sclerosis. This table comes from immunoSEQ multiplex PCR, and its TCRdb copy is limited to in-frame clones, with some not included. This sample yields 65,000 to 90,000 clones, of which roughly 91% are seen a single time; 0.29% belongs to the top ten. Germline CDR1 reads KGHSH; CDR2 reads LQKENI. Deletions cut 2 bases from V and 0 bases from J, with 13 bases between. There are 17 residues in the CDR3. The chain uses TRBV18 and TRBJ2-2; possible D gene TRBD1, 6 bases. Sequencing used CD4+ T cells from peripheral blood mononuclear cells, obtained after pregnancy. This receptor was obtained from a female donor with multiple sclerosis, enrolled in a pregnancy study. The CDR3 reads CASSPGGQSANTGELFF. As DNA, the CDR3 is TGTGCCAGCTCACCAGGAGGACAGAGCGCGAACACCGGGGAGCTGTTTTTT. Full variable domain (remainder filled in from reference TRBV18 and TRBJ2-2): NAGVMQNPRHLVRRRGQEARLRCSPMKGHSHVYWYRQLPEEGLKFMVYLQKENIIDESGMPKERFSAEFPKEGPSILRIQQVVRGDSAAYFCASSPGGQSANTGELFFGEGSRLTVL.